This TCR beta chain appears in the sequencing data of a study of human T cells and chemical hapten exposure. Study in general: All through the roughly 24-week study, the scalp of each patient received diphenylcyclopropenone doses weekly. Per-sample TCR yields varied mainly from small pooled library volume differences.

Time point given: patch test 1, 2 weeks after DPC sensitization. Documented treatment: therapeutic diphenylcyclopropenone sensitization with weekly scalp DPC. The donor pool consisted of alopecia patients aged 18 to 70 years, considered suitable for DPC. Individual cDNA molecules had unique molecular identifiers attached to them by the library. MiXCR, applied by TCRdb to the RACE reads, yields one record per CDR3 protein. The profile covers 370,000 or so distinct CDR3 sequences, with approximately 5% appearing a single time and under 2.5% taken by the ten largest. The V gene lost 2 bases and the J gene lost 0 bases, with 14 bases spanning the gap. The CDR3 sequence is 17 residues long. Germline-derived CDR1 and CDR2 are MNHEY and SVGAGI.

Sequenced material: whole blood, taken in connection with sensitization to the hapten diphenylcyclopropenone (DPC). The origin of this receptor is a woman aged 50 to 60 with alopecia areata. Some clones in this sample may be carry-over from other donors' samples. V usage is TRBV6-5 and J usage is TRBJ1-5, with no clear D. The CDR3 spells CASSYEARPLSNQPQHF. The CDR3 DNA reads as TGTGCCAGCAGTTACGAGGCACGGCCCCTTAGCAATCAGCCCCAGCATTTT.